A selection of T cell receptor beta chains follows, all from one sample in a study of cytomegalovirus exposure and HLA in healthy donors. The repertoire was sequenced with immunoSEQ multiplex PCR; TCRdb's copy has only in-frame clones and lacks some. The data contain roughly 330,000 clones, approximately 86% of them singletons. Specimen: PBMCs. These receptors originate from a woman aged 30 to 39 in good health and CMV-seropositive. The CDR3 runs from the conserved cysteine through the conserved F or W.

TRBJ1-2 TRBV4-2 CASSPKLGDRINYGYTF
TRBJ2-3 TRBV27 CASSPLDHTSGSRTDTQYF
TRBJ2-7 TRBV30 CAWSGEYYEQYF
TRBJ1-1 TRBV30 CAWGVQGAGTEAFF
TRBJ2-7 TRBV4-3 CASSQDRQGQSYEQYF
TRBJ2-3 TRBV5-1 CASNTLDTQYF
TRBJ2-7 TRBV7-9 CASSFEGPHEQYF
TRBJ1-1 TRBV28 CASRRLGMNTEAFF
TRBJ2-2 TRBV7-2 CASSLGGPTGELFF
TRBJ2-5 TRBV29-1 CSAPEGETQYF
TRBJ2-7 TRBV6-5 CAGQRTGGTYEQYF
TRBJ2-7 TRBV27 CASSPLSAPPSYEQYF
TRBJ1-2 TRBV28 CASSAPDRYYGYTF
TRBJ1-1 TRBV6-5 CASSYFGGVNTEAFF
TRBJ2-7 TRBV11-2 CASSSGSKGFGHFF
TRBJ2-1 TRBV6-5 CASSYGILSYNEQFF
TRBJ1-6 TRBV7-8 CASSSGDRNNSPLHF
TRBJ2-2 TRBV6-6 CASSYAGSSTGELFF
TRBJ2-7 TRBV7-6 CASSPWTDYEQYF
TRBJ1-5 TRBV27 CASSLTGINQPQHF
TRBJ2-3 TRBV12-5 CASGLDGSGSGSTDTQYF
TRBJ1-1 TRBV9 CASSVVWNTEAFF
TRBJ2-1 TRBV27 CASSLTRVDNEQFF
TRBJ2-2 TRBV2 CASIAPGTGELFF
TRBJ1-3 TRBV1 CTSSPEGRGSSGNTIYF
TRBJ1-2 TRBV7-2 CASSRARDYGYTF
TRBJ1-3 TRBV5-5 CASSLSGGAVSGNTIYF
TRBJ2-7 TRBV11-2 CASSFTGVEQYF
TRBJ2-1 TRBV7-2 CASSLISGLAGGYEQFF
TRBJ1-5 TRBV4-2 CASSQVGGAASNQPQHF
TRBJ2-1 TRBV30 CAWSPPGGLGGGKQFF
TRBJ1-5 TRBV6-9 CASSTSGGAYSNQPQHF
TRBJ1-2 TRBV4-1 CASSQDGTDYGYTF